The rows below give T cell receptor beta chains drawn from one sample of a study of metastatic and nonmetastatic thyroid tumors. TCRdb reassembled clones from the PCR reads with MiXCR. The sample has 15,000 to 20,000 clones, around 13% seen once; the top ten hold 25% to 35%. Source material: blood. Every receptor here comes from a female donor with papillary thyroid cancer or a benign thyroid nodule (not recorded which). Some clones in this sample may be carry-over from other donors' samples. Both conserved end residues are part of each CDR3. The order of the fields is J gene, V gene, D gene, clone size, CDR3 protein, CDR3 DNA. D genes are given only for firm matches. Not every row has a clone size; where given, it reads once, few, many or a size class.

TRBJ2-5 | TRBV24-1 | - | - | CATTAPGQGCETQYF | TGTGCCACCACTGCCCCCGGGCAGGGGTGTGAGACCCAGTACTTC
TRBJ2-4 | TRBV11-2 | - | many | CASSLIAGLAKNIQYF | TGTGCCAGCAGCTTAATCGCGGGACTAGCCAAAAACATTCAGTACTTC
TRBJ1-4 | TRBV7-9 | TRBD1 | many | CASSLTGGNEKLFF | TGTGCCAGCAGCTTGACAGGGGGGAATGAAAAACTGTTTTTT
TRBJ1-1 | TRBV19 | TRBD1 | many | CASSATGYPTRTLKLSF | TGTGCCAGTAGTGCGACAGGGTATCCTACTCGAACACTGAAGCTTTCCTTT
TRBJ1-1 | TRBV18 | TRBD1 | many | CASSPTGQGNTEAFF | TGTGCCAGCTCACCTACCGGACAGGGGAACACTGAAGCTTTCTTT
TRBJ1-1 | TRBV9 | TRBD1 | - | CASSAGQDTEAFF | TGTGCCAGCAGCGCCGGACAGGACACTGAAGCTTTCTTT
TRBJ1-2 | TRBV29-1 | - | many | CSAAVVSGGYTF | TGCAGCGCCGCGGTGGTATCCGGCGGCTACACCTTC
TRBJ2-1 | TRBV5-4 | TRBD1 | few | CASSRDRGNEQFF | TGTGCCAGCAGCAGGGACAGGGGCAATGAGCAGTTCTTC
TRBJ2-1 | TRBV6-1 | - | few | CASSTVAGTLYEQFF | TGTGCCAGCAGTACCGTGGCGGGGACCTTGTATGAGCAGTTCTTC
TRBJ2-1 | TRBV2 | TRBD2 | medium-sized | CASSEYGSSGRSREQFF | TGTGCCAGCAGTGAATACGGGTCTAGCGGGAGAAGTCGGGAGCAGTTCTTC
TRBJ1-6 | TRBV11-2 | - | many | CASSLFQGKSSPLHF | TGTGCCAGCAGCTTATTTCAGGGCAAGAGCTCACCCCTCCACTTT
TRBJ2-7 | TRBV5-4 | - | - | CASSGSYEQYF | TGTGCCAGCAGCGGCTCCTACGAGCAGTACTTC
TRBJ1-6 | TRBV27 | - | medium-sized | CASSLAGSRSPLHF | TGTGCCAGCAGTTTAGCAGGGTCGAGGTCACCCCTCCACTTT
TRBJ2-2 | TRBV9 | - | - | CASSVEGNTGELFF | TGTGCCAGCAGCGTAGAGGGGAACACCGGGGAGCTGTTTTTT
TRBJ2-3 | TRBV4-1 | - | many | CASSSEADTQYF | TGCGCCAGCAGCAGCGAGGCGGATACGCAGTATTTT
TRBJ2-7 | TRBV11-2 | - | once | CAISSFSGSEPYF | TGTGCCATCAGCTCCTTCTCGGGGAGCGAGCCGTACTTC
TRBJ1-5 | TRBV27 | - | medium-sized | CASSLRGGANQPQHF | TGTGCCAGCAGTTTAAGGGGGGGCGCCAATCAGCCCCAGCATTTT